Shown below are 7 T cell receptor beta chains from a single sample sequenced in a study of beta chain features in type 1 diabetes. Findings and caveats of the study: For Type 1 diabetes patients, all four CD4+ subsets carried TCRB CDR3s that were moderately but significantly shorter.

Reverse transcribing all isolated RNA meant expressed TCRB transcripts were sequenced. Clones were read by immunoSEQ multiplex PCR, and TCRdb kept only the in-frame ones, dropping some. The repertoire holds 600,000 to 750,000 clones, with roughly an eighth as singletons. Their cognate antigens are unknown. The sequenced sample consisted of naive CD4+ T cells from blood. The origin of the receptors is a man aged 30 to 39 with type 1 diabetes.

The chain recombines TRBV27 with TRBJ2-7, with D maybe TRBD1 (6 bases). Trimming removed 4 bases from V and 7 bases from J, with 14 bases in between. Per germline, CDR1 MNHEY and CDR2 SMNVEV (reference sequence). This CDR3 comprises 13 residues. The CDR3 nucleotides read TGTGCCAGCAGTTCAGGGCAGGGGTTTGAGCAGTACTTC. This codes for CASSSGQGFEQYF.

The CDR3: CASSDTLNTEAFF. CDR3 DNA sequence: TGTGCCAGTAGTGACACCCTGAACACTGAAGCTTTCTTT. This chain links TRBV19 with TRBJ1-1; D is unresolved. V was shortened by 5 bases and J by 0 bases, with 7 bases between the two germline ends. Germline CDR1 LNHDA, CDR2 SQIVND (reference sequence). The CDR3 is 13 amino acids.

The CDR3 reads CASSLGSATGELFF. CDR3 DNA sequence: TGTGCCAGCAGCTTAGGTAGCGCCACCGGGGAGCTGTTTTTT. The V call is TRBV13, the J call TRBJ2-2; the D gene is possibly TRBD2 (5 bases). Per the germline V gene, CDR1 is PRHDT and CDR2 is FYEKMQ (reference sequence). The ends were cut back, 0 bases at V and 4 bases at J, with 6 bases in the middle. CDR3 length equals 14 residues.

This clone was detected a few times. Other DNA variants within this sample encode the same CDR3. The chain uses TRBV5-1 and TRBJ2-7; maybe TRBD1 (5 bases). The CDR3 is 14 residues long. V was pared by 0 bases and J by 0 bases, with 7 bases between. Germline-derived CDR1 and CDR2 are SGHRS and YFSETQ. For the CDR3, the DNA is TGCGCCAGCAGCTTGGGTGACAGCTCCTACGAGCAGTACTTC. It translates to CASSLGDSSYEQYF.

V and J are TRBV5-6 and TRBJ1-2; D gene uncertain. CDR1 and CDR2 from the germline V gene are SGHDT and YYEEEE. V was pared by 0 bases and J by 9 bases, with 12 bases between. The CDR3 is made up of 13 amino acids. Written as DNA, the CDR3 is TGTGCCAGCAGCTTGGAATCGGCGGCGAGCTACACCTTC. This translates into CASSLESAASYTF.

CDR3 residues: CASSQDPGGRYEQYF. As DNA, the CDR3 is TGCGCCAGCAGCCAAGATCCCGGGGGTCGGTACGAGCAGTACTTC. V usage is TRBV4-3 and J usage is TRBJ2-7, with D maybe TRBD2 (6 bases). This CDR3 is built from 15 residues. The germline gives CDR1 LGHNA, CDR2 YSLEER. V lost 0 bases and J lost 4, with 13 bases in between.

The V gene is TRBV13, the J gene TRBJ2-7, with D uncertain. V lost 4 bases and J lost 2, with 6 bases in between. Germline V CDR1 and CDR2: PRHDT, FYEKMQ (reference sequence). The CDR3 totals 12 residues. The CDR3 bases are TGTGCCAGCAGCTCCCGAGCCTACGAGCAGTACTTC. It encodes CASSSRAYEQYF.